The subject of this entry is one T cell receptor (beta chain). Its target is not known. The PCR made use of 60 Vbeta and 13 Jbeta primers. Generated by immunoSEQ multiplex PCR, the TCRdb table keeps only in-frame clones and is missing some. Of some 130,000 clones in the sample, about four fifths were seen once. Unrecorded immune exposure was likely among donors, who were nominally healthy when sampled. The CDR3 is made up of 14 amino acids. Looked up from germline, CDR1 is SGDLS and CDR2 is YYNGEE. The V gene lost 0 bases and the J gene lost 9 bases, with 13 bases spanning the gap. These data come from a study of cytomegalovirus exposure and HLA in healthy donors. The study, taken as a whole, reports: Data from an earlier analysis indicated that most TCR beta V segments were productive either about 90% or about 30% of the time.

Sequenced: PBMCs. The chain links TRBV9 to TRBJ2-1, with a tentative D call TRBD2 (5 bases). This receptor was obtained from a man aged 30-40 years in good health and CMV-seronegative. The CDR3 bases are TGTGCCAGCAGCGTAGAACTAGTCGGTACTGAGCAGTTCTTC. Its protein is CASSVELVGTEQFF.